This TCR beta chain was found in a study of vaccination and CD4 T cells after COVID-19. Study-wide background: Following dose two, a median about 65 days (range 14 to 241) passed before post-vaccine samples were taken. Study conclusions and caveats: Convalescent patient numbers were relatively low, with no early post-infection timepoints.

As to treatment: roughly ten-day PBMC culture with coronavirus spike peptide pools or control peptides (ViraFEST assay). Worth noting for this clonotype: Its antigen is not known.

V lost 1 base to trimming and J lost 10 bases; unmatched junction nucleotides: 10. The CDR3 consists of 15 residues. Germline V lookup: CDR1 SGHTA, CDR2 FQGNSA. The assay that was used to sequence DNA from cultured CD4+ T cells was the Oncomine TCR Beta short-read assay. MiXCR was run by TCRdb on the PCR reads, yielding one entry per CDR3 protein. This table has approximately 14,000 distinct CDR3 sequences, around three quarters appearing once. The TCR was taken from a human donor who had recovered from COVID-19. Specimen: CD4+ T cells from blood, cultured in vitro. The J gene is TRBJ2-3, the V gene TRBV7-2, with 8 nucleotides matching TRBD2. The CDR3 is CASSLVSSGGHAQYF. The DNA of the CDR3 is TGTGCCAGCAGCTTAGTATCCAGCGGGGGACATGCGCAGTATTTT.